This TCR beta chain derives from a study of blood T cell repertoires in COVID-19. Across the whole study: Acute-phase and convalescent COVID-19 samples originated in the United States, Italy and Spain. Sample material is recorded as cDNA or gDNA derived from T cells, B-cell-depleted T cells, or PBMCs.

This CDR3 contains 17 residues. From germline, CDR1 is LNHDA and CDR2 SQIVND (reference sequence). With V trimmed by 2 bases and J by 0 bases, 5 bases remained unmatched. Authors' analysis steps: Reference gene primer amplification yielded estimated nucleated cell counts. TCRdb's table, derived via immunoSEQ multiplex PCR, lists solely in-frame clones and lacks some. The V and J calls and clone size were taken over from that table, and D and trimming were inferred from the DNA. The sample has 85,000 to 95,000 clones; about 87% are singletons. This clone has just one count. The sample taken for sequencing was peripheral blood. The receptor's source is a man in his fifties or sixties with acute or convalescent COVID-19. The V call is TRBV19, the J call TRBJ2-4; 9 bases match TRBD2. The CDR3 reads CASSILSGREAKNIQYF. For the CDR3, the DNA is TGTGCCAGTAGTATACTTAGCGGGAGAGAAGCCAAAAACATTCAGTACTTC.